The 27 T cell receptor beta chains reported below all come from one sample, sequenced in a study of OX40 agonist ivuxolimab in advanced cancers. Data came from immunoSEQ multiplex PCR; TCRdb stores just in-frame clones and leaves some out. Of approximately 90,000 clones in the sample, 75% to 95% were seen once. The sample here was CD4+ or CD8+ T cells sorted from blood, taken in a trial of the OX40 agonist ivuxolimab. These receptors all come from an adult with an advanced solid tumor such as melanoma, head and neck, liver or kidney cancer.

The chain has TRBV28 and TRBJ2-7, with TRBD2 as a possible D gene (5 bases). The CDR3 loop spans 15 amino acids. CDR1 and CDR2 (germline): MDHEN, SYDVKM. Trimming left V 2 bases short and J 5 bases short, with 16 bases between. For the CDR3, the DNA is TGTGCCAGCAGTTTACCCACACGGAGGTCCAACGAGCAGTACTTC. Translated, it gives CASSLPTRRSNEQYF.

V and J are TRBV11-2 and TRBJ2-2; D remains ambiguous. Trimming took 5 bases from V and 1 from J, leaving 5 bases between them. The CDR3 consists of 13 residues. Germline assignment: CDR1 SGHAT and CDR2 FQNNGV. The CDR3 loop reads CASSEGNTGELFF. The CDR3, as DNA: TGTGCCAGCAGCGAAGGGAACACCGGGGAGCTGTTTTTT.

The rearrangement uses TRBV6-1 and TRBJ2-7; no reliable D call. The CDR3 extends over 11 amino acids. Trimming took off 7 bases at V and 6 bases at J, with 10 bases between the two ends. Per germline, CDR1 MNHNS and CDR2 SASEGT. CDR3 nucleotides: TGTGCCAGCACTAAGGGATCCGAGCAGTACTTC. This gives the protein CASTKGSEQYF.

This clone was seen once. CDR3 sequence: CASSQRTQGLSDGYTF. The CDR3 DNA reads TGCGCCAGCAGCCAAAGGACACAGGGTTTGAGCGATGGCTACACCTTC. The J gene is TRBJ1-2, the V gene TRBV4-1; perhaps TRBD1 as D (6 bases). The germline CDR1 and CDR2 sequences are MGHRA and YSYEKL. The ends were cut back, 2 bases at V and 6 bases at J, with 19 bases in the middle. The CDR3 covers 16 residues.

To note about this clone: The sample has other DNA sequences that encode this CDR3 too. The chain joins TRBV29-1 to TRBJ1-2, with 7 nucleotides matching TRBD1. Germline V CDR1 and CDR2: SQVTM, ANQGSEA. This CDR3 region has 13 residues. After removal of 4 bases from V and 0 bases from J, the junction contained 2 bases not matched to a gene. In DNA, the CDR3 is TGCAGCGTTGGGGACAGTGCTAACTATGGCTACACCTTC. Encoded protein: CSVGDSANYGYTF.

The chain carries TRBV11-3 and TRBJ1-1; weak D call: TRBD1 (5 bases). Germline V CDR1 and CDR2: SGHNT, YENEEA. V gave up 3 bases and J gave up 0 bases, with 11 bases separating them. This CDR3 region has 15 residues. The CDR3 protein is CASSLRGPMNTEAFF. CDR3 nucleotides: TGTGCCAGCAGCTTGCGGGGCCCGATGAACACTGAAGCTTTCTTT.

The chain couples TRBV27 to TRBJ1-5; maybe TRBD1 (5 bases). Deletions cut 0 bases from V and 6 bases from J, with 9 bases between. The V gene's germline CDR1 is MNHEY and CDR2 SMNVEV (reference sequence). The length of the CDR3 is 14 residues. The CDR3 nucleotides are TGTGCCAGCAGTTTATCCAGGGCCGGTCAGCCCCAGCATTTT. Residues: CASSLSRAGQPQHF.

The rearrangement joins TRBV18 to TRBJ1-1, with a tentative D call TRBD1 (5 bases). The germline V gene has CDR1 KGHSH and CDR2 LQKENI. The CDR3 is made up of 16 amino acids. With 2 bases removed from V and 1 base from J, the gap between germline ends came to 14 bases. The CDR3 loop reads CASSPGLRARNTEAFF. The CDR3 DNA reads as TGTGCCAGCTCACCAGGGCTCAGGGCTCGGAACACTGAAGCTTTCTTT.

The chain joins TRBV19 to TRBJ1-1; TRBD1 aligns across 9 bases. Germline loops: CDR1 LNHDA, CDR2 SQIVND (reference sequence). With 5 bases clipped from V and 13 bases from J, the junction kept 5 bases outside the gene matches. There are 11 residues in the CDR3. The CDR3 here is CASSGGTGLFF. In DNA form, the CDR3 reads TGTGCCAGTAGTGGGGGGACAGGGCTTTTCTTT.

The CDR3 DNA sequence: TGTGCCAGCAGCTCAAAATATGGCACAGATACGCAGTATTTT. Translating gives CASSSKYGTDTQYF. The chain is built from TRBV7-3 and TRBJ2-3; D ambiguous. The CDR3 contains 14 residues. The ends were cut back, 4 bases at V and 1 base at J, with 9 bases in the middle. Looked up from germline, CDR1 is SGHTA and CDR2 is FQGTGA. Supplemented by reference TRBV7-3 and TRBJ2-3, the full variable domain reads GAGVSQTPSNKVTEKGKYVELRCDPISGHTALYWYRQSLGQGPEFLIYFQGTGAADDSGLPNDRFFAVRPEGSVSTLKIQRTERGDSAVYLCASSSKYGTDTQYFGPGTRLTVL.

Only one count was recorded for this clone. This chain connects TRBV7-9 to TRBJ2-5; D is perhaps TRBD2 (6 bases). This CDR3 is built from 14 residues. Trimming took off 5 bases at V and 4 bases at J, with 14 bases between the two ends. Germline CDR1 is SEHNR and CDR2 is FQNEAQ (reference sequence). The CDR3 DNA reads TGTGCCAGCAGCCTTGCGGCGCGGGGAGAGACCCAGTACTTC. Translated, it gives CASSLAARGETQYF.

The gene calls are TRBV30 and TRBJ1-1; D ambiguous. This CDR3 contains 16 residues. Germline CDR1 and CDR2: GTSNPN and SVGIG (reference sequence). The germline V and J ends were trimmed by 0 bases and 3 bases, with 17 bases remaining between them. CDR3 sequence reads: CAWSVSPGWADTEAFF. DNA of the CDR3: TGTGCCTGGAGTGTATCACCAGGATGGGCGGACACTGAAGCTTTCTTT.

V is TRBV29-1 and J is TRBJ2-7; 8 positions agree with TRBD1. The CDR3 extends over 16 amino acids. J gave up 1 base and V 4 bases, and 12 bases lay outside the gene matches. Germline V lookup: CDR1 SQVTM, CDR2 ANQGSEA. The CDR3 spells CSVGGAETGVSYEQYF. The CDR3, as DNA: TGCAGCGTTGGAGGAGCCGAGACAGGGGTGTCCTACGAGCAGTACTTC.

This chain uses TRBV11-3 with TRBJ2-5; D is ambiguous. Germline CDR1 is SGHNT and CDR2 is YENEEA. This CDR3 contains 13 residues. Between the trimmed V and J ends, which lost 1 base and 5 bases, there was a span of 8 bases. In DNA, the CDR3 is TGTGCCAGCAGCTTAGGCAGTTACGAGACCCAGTACTTC. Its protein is CASSLGSYETQYF. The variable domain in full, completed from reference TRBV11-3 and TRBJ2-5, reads EAGVVQSPRYKIIEKKQPVAFWCNPISGHNTLYWYLQNLGQGPELLIRYENEEAVDDSQLPKDRFSAERLKGVDSTLKIQPAELGDSAVYLCASSLGSYETQYFGPGTRLLVL.

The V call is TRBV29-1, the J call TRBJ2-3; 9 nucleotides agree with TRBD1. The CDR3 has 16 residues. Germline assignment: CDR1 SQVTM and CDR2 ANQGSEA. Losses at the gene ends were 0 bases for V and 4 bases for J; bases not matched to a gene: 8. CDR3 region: CSVEDGTGIRSDTQYF. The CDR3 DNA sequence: TGCAGCGTTGAAGATGGGACAGGGATTAGGTCAGATACGCAGTATTTT.

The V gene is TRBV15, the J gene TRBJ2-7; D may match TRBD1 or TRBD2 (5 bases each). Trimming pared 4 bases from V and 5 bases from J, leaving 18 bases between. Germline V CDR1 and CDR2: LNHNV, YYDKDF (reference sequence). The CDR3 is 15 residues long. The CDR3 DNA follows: TGTGCCACCAGCAAAGGCTTGGGGACCCCGAACGAGCAGTACTTC. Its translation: CATSKGLGTPNEQYF.

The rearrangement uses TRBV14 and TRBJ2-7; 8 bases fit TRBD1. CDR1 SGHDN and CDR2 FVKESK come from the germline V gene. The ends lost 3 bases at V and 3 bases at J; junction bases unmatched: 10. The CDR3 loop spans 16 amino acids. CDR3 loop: CASSQIPGTGYYEQYF. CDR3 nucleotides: TGTGCCAGCAGCCAGATCCCCGGGACAGGCTACTACGAGCAGTACTTC.

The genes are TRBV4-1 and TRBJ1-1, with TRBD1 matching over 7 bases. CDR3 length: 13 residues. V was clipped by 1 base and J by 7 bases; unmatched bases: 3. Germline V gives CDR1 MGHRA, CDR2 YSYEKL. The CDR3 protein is CASSQVRDSEAFF. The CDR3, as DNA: TGCGCCAGCAGCCAAGTACGGGACAGTGAAGCTTTCTTT.

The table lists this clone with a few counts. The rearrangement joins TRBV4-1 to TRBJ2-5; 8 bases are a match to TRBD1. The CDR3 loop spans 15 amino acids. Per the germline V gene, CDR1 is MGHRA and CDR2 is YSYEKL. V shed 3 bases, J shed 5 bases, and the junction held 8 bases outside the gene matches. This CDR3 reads CASSHNQGAWETQYF. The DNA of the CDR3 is TGCGCCAGCAGCCACAACCAGGGGGCTTGGGAGACCCAGTACTTC.

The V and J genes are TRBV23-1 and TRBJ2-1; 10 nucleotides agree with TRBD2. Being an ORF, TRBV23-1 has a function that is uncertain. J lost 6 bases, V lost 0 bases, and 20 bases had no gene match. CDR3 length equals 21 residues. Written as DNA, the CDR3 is TGCGCCAGCAGTCAATCACAGGAGAACTTAGAGCGGGAGGGCCGAGTCAATGAGCAGTTCTTC. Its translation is CASSQSQENLEREGRVNEQFF.

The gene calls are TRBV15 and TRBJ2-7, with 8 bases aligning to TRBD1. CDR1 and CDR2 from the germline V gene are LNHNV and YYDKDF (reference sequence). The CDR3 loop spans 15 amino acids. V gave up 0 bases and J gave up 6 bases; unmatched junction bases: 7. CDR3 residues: CATSRDLGRGREQYF. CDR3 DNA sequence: TGTGCCACCAGCAGAGATCTGGGCAGGGGGCGCGAGCAGTACTTC.

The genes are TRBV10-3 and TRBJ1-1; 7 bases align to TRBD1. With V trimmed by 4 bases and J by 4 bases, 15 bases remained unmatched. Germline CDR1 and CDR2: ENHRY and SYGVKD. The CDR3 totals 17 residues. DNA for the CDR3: TGTGCCATCAGTGGATTTGGCGGGCAGGGGGAAGGCACTGAAGCTTTCTTT. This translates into CAISGFGGQGEGTEAFF.

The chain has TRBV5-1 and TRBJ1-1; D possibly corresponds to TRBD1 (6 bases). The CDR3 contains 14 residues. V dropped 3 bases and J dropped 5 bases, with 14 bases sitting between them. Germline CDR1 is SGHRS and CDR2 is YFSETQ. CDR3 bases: TGCGCCAGCAGCTATGGAGGGGGTGGGACTGAAGCTTTCTTT. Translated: CASSYGGGGTEAFF. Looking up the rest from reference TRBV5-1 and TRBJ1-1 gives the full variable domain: KAGVTQTPRYLIKTRGQQVTLSCSPISGHRSVSWYQQTPGQGLQFLFEYFSETQRNKGNFPGRFSGRQFSNSRSEMNVSTLELGDSALYLCASSYGGGGTEAFFGQGTRLTVV.

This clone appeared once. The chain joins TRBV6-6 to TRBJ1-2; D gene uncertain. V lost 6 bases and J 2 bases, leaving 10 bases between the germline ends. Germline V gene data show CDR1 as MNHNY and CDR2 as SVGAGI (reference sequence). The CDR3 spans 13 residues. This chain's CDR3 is CASRSIRNYGYTF. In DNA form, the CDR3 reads TGTGCCAGCAGGAGTATAAGGAACTATGGCTACACCTTC.

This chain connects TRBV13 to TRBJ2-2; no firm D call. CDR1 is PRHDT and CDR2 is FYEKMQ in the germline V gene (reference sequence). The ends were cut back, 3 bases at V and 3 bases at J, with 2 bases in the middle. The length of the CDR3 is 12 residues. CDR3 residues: CASSFHTGELFF. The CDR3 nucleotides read TGTGCCAGCAGCTTCCACACCGGGGAGCTGTTTTTT. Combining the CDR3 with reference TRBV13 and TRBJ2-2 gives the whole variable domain AAGVIQSPRHLIKEKRETATLKCYPIPRHDTVYWYQQGPGQDPQFLISFYEKMQSDKGSIPDRFSAQQFSDYHSELNMSSLELGDSALYFCASSFHTGELFFGEGSRLTVL.

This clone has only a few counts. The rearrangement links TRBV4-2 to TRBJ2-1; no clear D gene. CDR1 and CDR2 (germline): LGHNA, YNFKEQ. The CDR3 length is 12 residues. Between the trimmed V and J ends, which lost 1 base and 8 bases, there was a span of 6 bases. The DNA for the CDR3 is TGTGCCAGCAGCCAAGTTATCCATGAGCAGTTCTTC. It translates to CASSQVIHEQFF.

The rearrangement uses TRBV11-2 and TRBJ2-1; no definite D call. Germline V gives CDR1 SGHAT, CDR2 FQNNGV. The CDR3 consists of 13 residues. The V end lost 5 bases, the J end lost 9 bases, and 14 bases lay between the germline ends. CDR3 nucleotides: TGTGCCAGCAGCAACATTAGTCTGAGTGAGCAGTTCTTC. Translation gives CASSNISLSEQFF.